These 22 T cell receptor beta chains were sequenced from one sample in a study of T cells in Graves' hyperthyroidism and ophthalmopathy. Amplified regions were TCR beta CDR3 sequences from RNA transcripts. Initially, a first-round RT-PCR of the TCR CDR3 employed the HTBI primer set. Each CDR3 protein gets one entry after TCRdb re-called the multiplex PCR reads with MiXCR. The top ten clones hold around 15% of a sample with 550,000 to 800,000 distinct CDR3 sequences, around 16% of them seen once. The sequencing input was blood. Every receptor here comes from a man aged 50-60 years with Graves' hyperthyroidism.

CDR3 sequence (DNA): TGCGCCAGCAGCTTAGACAGGAGTGATGAAAAACTGTTTTTT. Translated, it gives CASSLDRSDEKLFF. This chain joins TRBV5-1 and TRBJ1-4, with D tentatively TRBD1 (6 bases). V lost 2 bases and J lost 6, with 11 bases in between. This CDR3 has 14 residues. Germline V gene lookup returns CDR1 SGHRS and CDR2 YFSETQ.

The chain combines TRBV11-2 with TRBJ2-5; D gene unclear. The CDR3 has 13 residues. V dropped 2 bases and J dropped 5 bases, with 9 bases sitting between them. CDR1 is SGHAT and CDR2 is FQNNGV in the germline V gene. CDR3 region: CASSLSPQETQYF. CDR3 sequence (DNA): TGTGCCAGCAGCTTATCACCGCAGGAGACCCAGTACTTC.

This chain connects TRBV7-6 to TRBJ1-1, with a tentative D call TRBD1 (6 bases). The length of the CDR3 is 14 residues. V was clipped by 3 bases and J by 7 bases, with 15 bases between them. Germline V CDR1 and CDR2: SGHVS, FNYEAQ. The CDR3 bases are TGTGCCAGCAGCTTCGGACAGCAAAGGAGTGAAGCTTTCTTT. This encodes CASSFGQQRSEAFF. The full variable domain, rest sourced from reference TRBV7-6 and TRBJ1-1, is GAGVSQSPRYKVTKRGQDVALRCDPISGHVSLYWYRQALGQGPEFLTYFNYEAQQDKSGLPNDRFSAERPEGSISTLTIQRTEQRDSAMYRCASSFGQQRSEAFFGQGTRLTVV.

The table lists this clonotype with many counts. The chain recombines TRBV7-2 with TRBJ2-3; 7 bases line up with TRBD1. The CDR3 has 15 residues. Trimming took 4 bases from V and 0 from J; bases not matched to a gene: 4. Germline V gene data show CDR1 as SGHTA and CDR2 as FQGNSA. CDR3 loop: CASSSQTGSTDTQYF. Here the CDR3 DNA reads TGTGCCAGCAGCTCCCAGACAGGGAGCACAGATACGCAGTATTTT.

This clonotype was detected many times. The CDR3 nucleotides are TGTGCCAGCAGTTTTCGCGCGAAGGGTGAGCAGTTCTTC. It is translated as CASSFRAKGEQFF. The chain is built from TRBV28 and TRBJ2-1; the D is unclear. Germline V gene sequence: CDR1 MDHEN, CDR2 SYDVKM. This CDR3 contains 13 residues. V lost 3 bases to trimming and J lost 9 bases, with 12 bases between them.

This clonotype showed up just once. The rearrangement uses TRBV7-4 and TRBJ2-2; D gene unclear. The CDR3 runs 18 residues. Deletions cut 2 bases from V and 8 bases from J, with 24 bases between. Looked up from germline, CDR1 is SGHVT and CDR2 is SQSDAQ. The CDR3 spells CASSLKHEICRGIGELFF. The CDR3 DNA reads as TGTGCCAGCAGCTTAAAGCACGAGATTTGTCGTGGTATTGGGGAGCTGTTTTTT.

Notes on this clonotype: The final CDR3 position lacks the conserved phenylalanine or tryptophan, pointing to a likely read error. The chain combines TRBV24-1 with TRBJ2-2; 13 bases match TRBD2. From germline, CDR1 is KGHDR and CDR2 SFDVKD. Trimming at V came to 0 bases and at J to 2 bases, leaving 5 bases not matched to a gene. The CDR3 consists of 19 residues. CDR3 region: CATSDLRGTSGANTGELFV. The CDR3 bases are TGTGCCACCAGTGATTTGAGGGGGACTAGCGGGGCCAACACCGGGGAGCTGTTTGTT.

This clonotype was seen once. J is TRBJ1-2 and V is TRBV10-3; D is perhaps TRBD1 (5 bases). Germline CDR1 ENHRY, CDR2 SYGVKD. Trimming cost V 0 bases and J 2 bases, with 7 bases left between them. CDR3 size: 14 residues. The CDR3 protein is CAISESWDNYGYTF. The CDR3 coding sequence is TGTGCCATCAGTGAGTCTTGGGACAACTATGGCTACACCTTC.

This clonotype was seen ten or more times. The chain recombines TRBV12-3 or TRBV12-4 with TRBJ1-4; 7 nucleotides line up with TRBD1. Losses at the gene ends were 6 bases for V and 6 bases for J; bases not matched to a gene: 10. CDR3 length: 15 amino acids. CDR3 bases: TGTGCCAGCAGGGCTGACAGGGTTCTTGATGAAAAACTGTTTTTT. It translates to CASRADRVLDEKLFF.

This clonotype has just one count. The chain uses TRBV19 and TRBJ1-1; D is possibly TRBD1 (5 bases). Germline values: CDR1 LNHDA, CDR2 SQIVND (reference sequence). The CDR3 sequence is 15 residues long. V was pared by 5 bases and J by 5 bases, with 18 bases between. CDR3 coding DNA: TGTGCCAGTAGTTATTACGACAGCGGAGGGACTGAAGCTTTCTTT. Translation: CASSYYDSGGTEAFF.

The CDR3 nucleotides are TGTGCCAGCAGTCCGTGGGGACTAGGCTACAATGAGCAGTTCTTC. This gives the protein CASSPWGLGYNEQFF. The chain employs TRBV28 and TRBJ2-1; 8 bases line up with TRBD2. Germline CDR1 reads MDHEN; CDR2 reads SYDVKM. This CDR3 has 15 residues. J gave up 3 bases and V 5 bases, and 6 bases lay outside the gene matches.

In this sample, this clonotype turned up many times. The gene calls are TRBV10-2 and TRBJ2-7; D is possibly TRBD1 (5 bases). Germline V gives CDR1 WSHSY, CDR2 SAAADI. The V end was cut by 6 bases, the J end by 2 bases, with 11 bases between. This CDR3 is 13 amino acids long. In nucleotides, the CDR3 is TGCGCCAGCAGCTCGACAGAAACCTACGAGCAGTACTTC. Translated, it gives CASSSTETYEQYF.

This clonotype has ten or more counts. This chain connects TRBV27 to TRBJ1-5; D is uncertain. The CDR3 has 14 amino acids. Between the trimmed V and J ends, which lost 2 bases and 6 bases, there was a span of 11 bases. Germline CDR1 and CDR2: MNHEY and SMNVEV (reference sequence). DNA for the CDR3: TGTGCCAGCAGTTTAAAGGGTGGCGCTCAGCCCCAGCATTTT. It translates to CASSLKGGAQPQHF.

This clonotype was seen repeatedly, ten times or more. The genes are TRBV28 and TRBJ1-4; 8 positions agree with TRBD1. The length of the CDR3 is 17 residues. Germline CDR1 reads MDHEN; CDR2 reads SYDVKM. V gave up 2 bases and J gave up 0 bases; unmatched junction bases: 5. The CDR3, as DNA: TGTGCCAGCAGTTTAACCCCGGGACAGGCAACTAATGAAAAACTGTTTTTT. Protein sequence: CASSLTPGQATNEKLFF.

Many counts were recorded for this clonotype. In DNA, the CDR3 is TGTGCCAGTAGTCCCGACAGCGCTAGAAGGGGCAATGAGCAGTTCTTC. Its translation is CASSPDSARRGNEQFF. The rearrangement uses TRBV19 and TRBJ2-1, with a weak D call TRBD1 (5 bases). Deletions cut 5 bases from V and 6 bases from J, with 20 bases between. The germline CDR1 and CDR2 sequences are LNHDA and SQIVND (reference sequence). The CDR3 covers 16 residues.

The chain recombines TRBV18 with TRBJ1-2, with a weak D call TRBD1 (5 bases). V dropped 2 bases and J dropped 0 bases, with 13 bases sitting between them. CDR3 length equals 16 residues. CDR1 and CDR2 (germline): KGHSH, LQKENI. The CDR3 nucleotides read TGTGCCAGCTCACCAACAGCAGGGCCAACTAACTATGGCTACACCTTC. Protein product: CASSPTAGPTNYGYTF.

This clonotype was counted between two and nine times. The chain links TRBV29-1 to TRBJ2-3; 7 positions agree with TRBD2. V lost 8 bases to trimming and J lost 2 bases; unmatched junction nucleotides: 13. The CDR3 runs to 15 residues. Looked up from germline, CDR1 is SQVTM and CDR2 is ANQGSEA. The CDR3 bases are TGCAGCACGGGGGGTGGGAGGGGAGCCACAGATACGCAGTATTTT. The encoded protein is CSTGGGRGATDTQYF.

In this sample, this clonotype turned up a few times. This sequence joins TRBV27 and TRBJ1-6; D not certain. Germline V gene data show CDR1 as MNHEY and CDR2 as SMNVEV (reference sequence). V gave up 2 bases and J gave up 0 bases, with 11 bases separating them. This CDR3 is built from 17 residues. The CDR3 spells CASSLIMRSSYNSPLHF. The CDR3 DNA sequence: TGTGCCAGCAGTTTAATAATGCGGAGCTCCTATAATTCACCCCTCCACTTT.

This clonotype came up once. The V and J genes are TRBV29-1 and TRBJ2-1, with D possibly TRBD2 on 7 matching bases. This CDR3 has 18 residues. The V end lost 2 bases, the J end lost 3 bases, and 23 bases lay between the germline ends. Germline V gene lookup returns CDR1 SQVTM and CDR2 ANQGSEA. CDR3: CSVEIRRSGRGDYNEQFF. The CDR3 bases are TGCAGCGTTGAAATCCGTAGAAGTGGGAGGGGGGACTACAATGAGCAGTTCTTC.

This clonotype was seen many times. This chain joins TRBV2 and TRBJ2-1; TRBD2 agrees at 12 bases. The V and J ends lost 10 bases and 4 bases, in that order; junction bases with no gene match: 5. Germline CDR1 reads SNHLY; CDR2 reads FYNNEI. The CDR3 runs to 14 residues. The CDR3: CATRLAGAYNEQFF. DNA of the CDR3: TGTGCCACAAGACTAGCGGGAGCATACAATGAGCAGTTCTTC.

This clonotype was seen at least ten times. The chain couples TRBV2 to TRBJ2-7, with unresolved D. In germline, CDR1 is SNHLY, CDR2 FYNNEI. The CDR3 length is 14 residues. Between the trimmed V and J ends, which lost 3 bases and 6 bases, there was a span of 15 bases. The CDR3 DNA reads TGTGCCAGCAGTGATGCTGAAATGGAGCCCGAGCAGTACTTC. This gives the protein CASSDAEMEPEQYF. Combining the CDR3 with reference TRBV2 and TRBJ2-7 gives the whole variable domain EPEVTQTPSHQVTQMGQEVILRCVPISNHLYFYWYRQILGQKVEFLVSFYNNEISEKSEIFDDQFSVERPDGSNFTLKIRSTKLEDSAMYFCASSDAEMEPEQYFGPGTRLTVT.

This clonotype was detected once. The rearrangement joins TRBV19 to TRBJ1-5; D unresolved. The germline gives CDR1 LNHDA, CDR2 SQIVND (reference sequence). CDR3 length: 14 amino acids. Deletions cut 2 bases from V and 6 bases from J, with 11 bases between. The DNA of the CDR3 is TGTGCCAGTAGTATAATAAGGGAGGGTCAGCCCCAGCATTTT. Amino acid sequence: CASSIIREGQPQHF.